Below are 30 T cell receptor delta chains sequenced from a single sample in a study of gamma-delta T cells after stem cell transplantation. TCRdb repeated clone calling on the RT-PCR reads with CATT. The top ten clones hold 25% to 30% of a sample with some 1,200 delta-chain clones, less than 20% of them seen once. Sequencing input: gamma-delta T cells. Source of these receptors: a human donor. It is not recorded whose cells these are; they may come from a transplant donor.

This clone is medium-sized in the sample. With a far larger clone one base away, a read error is the likely cause. The chain has TRDV2 and TRDJ1; 11 bases agree with TRDD3. Trimming removed 5 bases from V and 9 bases from J; junction bases left unmatched: 10. Germline CDR1 and CDR2: GEAIGNYY and EKD. This CDR3 spans 14 amino acids. As DNA, the CDR3 is TGTGCCTGTGCCGAACTGGGGGATAAGTCGGAACTCATCTTT. Encoded protein: CACAELGDKSELIF.

This clone was counted between two and nine times. The protein given by TCRdb reflects a much larger clone and differs at residue 13 from this DNA's translation, likely from a read error; the protein shown is the DNA's translation. V and J are TRDV2 and TRDJ3, with 10 bases matching TRDD3. CDR1 and CDR2 (germline): GEAIGNYY, EKD. This CDR3 has 18 amino acids. As DNA, the CDR3 is TGTGCCTGTGACGTACTGGGGGATGGCTCCTGGGACGCCCGACAGATGTTTTTC. Translating gives CACDVLGDGSWDARQMFF.

Regarding this clone: Given a much more abundant clone one base away, this may be a read error. V gene TRDV2 combines with J gene TRDJ2; 11 bases map to TRDD3. The CDR3 has 15 residues. Germline V lookup: CDR1 GEAIGNYY, CDR2 EKD. The CDR3 DNA sequence: TGTGCCTGTGAGAGACTGGGGGATATAGGAGCACAACCCTTCTTT. It specifies CACERLGDIGAQPFF.

By share, this clone ranks as large. The rearrangement joins TRDV2 to TRDJ1, with 11 bases that match TRDD3. The CDR3 totals 18 residues. Germline CDR1 GEAIGNYY, CDR2 EKD. The V segment lost 1 base and the J segment 2 bases; nucleotides outside the gene matches: 11. CDR3 in DNA: TGTGCCTGTGACACGGTGGGGGATACGCGAGTCAGAACCGATAAACTCATCTTT. Translation gives CACDTVGDTRVRTDKLIF.

This clone was observed a few times. It differs at one base from a far larger clone, so likely a read error. Other nucleotide sequences in the sample specify the same CDR3. This rearrangement joins TRDV2 to TRDJ1; TRDD3 aligns across 11 bases. CDR1 GEAIGNYY and CDR2 EKD come from the germline V gene. The CDR3 totals 15 residues. With V trimmed by 1 base and J by 11 bases, 11 bases remained unmatched. CDR3 bases: TGTGCCTGTGACACGGTGGGGGATACGCTTACCAAGCTCATCTTT. Amino acids: CACDTVGDTLTKLIF.

Points on this clone: At one end, the junction sequence differs from germline, possibly due to a read error. Other DNA sequences in this sample translate to the same CDR3. This chain joins TRDV1 and TRDJ3, with 12 bases matching TRDD3. There are 29 residues in the CDR3. The germline V gene has CDR1 TSWWSYY and CDR2 QGS. The CDR3 sequence: CALGKLPDYQGLNWGIPPPSSWDTRQMFF. The DNA of the CDR3 is TGTGCTCTTGGGAAACTACCGGACTATCAGGGGCTCAACTGGGGGATACCACCCCCGAGCTCCTGGGACACCCGACAGATGTTTTTC.

As regards this clone: One junction end disagrees with the germline gene, perhaps due to a read error. Other DNA variants within this sample encode the same CDR3. V and J are TRDV1 and TRDJ3, with TRDD3 identical over 12 bases. CDR1 is TSWWSYY, CDR2 QGS, per germline. This CDR3 spans 29 amino acids. For the CDR3, the DNA is TGCGCTCTTGGGAAACTACCGGACTATCAGGGGCTCAACTGGGGGATACCACCCCCGAGCTCCTGGGACACCCGACAGATGTTTTTC. Its protein is CALGKLPDYQGLNWGIPPPSSWDTRQMFF.

By its share, this clone is medium-sized. The chain has TRDV2 and TRDJ1; 12 bases map to TRDD3. From germline, CDR1 is GEAIGNYY and CDR2 EKD. The length of the CDR3 is 19 residues. Germline trimming cut 1 base from V and 0 bases from J; bases unmatched to any gene: 11. CDR3 bases: TGTGCCTGTGACACAGTACTGGGGGATACACGGGAGTACACCGATAAACTCATCTTT. The encoded protein is CACDTVLGDTREYTDKLIF.

Concerning this clone itself: This may arise from a read error, as a much more abundant clone is one base away. The genes are TRDV2 and TRDJ1; 9 positions match TRDD3. CDR1 is GEAIGNYY and CDR2 is EKD in the germline V gene. The CDR3 is 16 amino acids. The V segment lost 5 bases and the J segment 3 bases; nucleotides outside the gene matches: 12. The DNA of the CDR3 is TGTGCCTGTGCGGCACTGGGGGAAACTTACGCCGATAAACTCATCTTT. Translated, it gives CACAALGETYADKLIF.

The genes are TRDV1 and TRDJ2; 12 bases fit TRDD3. V was clipped by 4 bases and J by 7 bases; unmatched bases: 10. CDR1 is TSWWSYY, CDR2 QGS, per germline. CDR3 length equals 17 residues. This CDR3 reads CALGVVYWGILRAQLFF. The CDR3 DNA is TGTGCTCTTGGGGTAGTGTACTGGGGGATACTTAGAGCACAACTCTTCTTT.

This clone has more than one count but fewer than ten. A much larger clonotype is one base distant, so this may be a read error. Other DNA sequences in the same sample also yield this CDR3. V usage is TRDV2 and J usage is TRDJ1; possibly TRDD3 for D (5 bases). The CDR3 has 17 amino acids. V was pared by 0 bases and J by 5 bases, with 21 bases between. CDR1 and CDR2 (germline): GEAIGNYY, EKD. The DNA of the CDR3 is TGTGCCTGTGACACCGTATCTGGGACACGGAGGACTGATAAACTCATCTTT. This encodes CACDTVSGTRRTDKLIF.

The chain has TRDV1 and TRDJ1; 8 bases line up with TRDD3. CDR3 length equals 22 residues. Trimming cost V 2 bases and J 1 base; bases outside gene matches: 24. Looked up from germline, CDR1 is TSWWSYY and CDR2 is QGS. The CDR3 bases are TGTGCTCTTGGGGAATGGGGGATTCTCAACGTCAACGTTCCCCGAGGCACCGATAAACTCATCTTT. Translation gives CALGEWGILNVNVPRGTDKLIF.

Points on this clone: TCRdb pairs this DNA with a much larger clone's protein that differs at residue 3, likely a read error; the protein shown was translated from the DNA. The V gene is TRDV2, the J gene TRDJ1; 11 bases are a match to TRDD3. Per germline, CDR1 GEAIGNYY and CDR2 EKD. This CDR3 has 17 amino acids. CDR3 residues: CARDTVQPGGYSDKLIF. Written as DNA, the CDR3 is TGTGCCCGTGACACCGTGCAGCCTGGGGGATACTCCGATAAACTCATCTTT.

J is TRDJ1 and V is TRDV3; the D is unclear. This CDR3 spans 16 amino acids. V was clipped by 5 bases and J by 1 base, with 23 bases between them. The germline V gene has CDR1 TVYSNPD and CDR2 GDNSRS (reference sequence). The CDR3 sequence is CALATYGSGFTDKLIF. The CDR3 DNA sequence: TGTGCCCTCGCAACGTATGGATCAGGATTCACCGATAAACTCATCTTT.

In its sample, this clone ranks as medium-sized. Other DNA sequences within the sample encode an identical CDR3. The CDR3 DNA reads as TGTGCTCTTGGGGGCCGAACCGATAAACTCATCTTT. The encoded protein is CALGGRTDKLIF. This chain links TRDV1 with TRDJ1; D unresolved. Germline V gene data show CDR1 as TSWWSYY and CDR2 as QGS. Trimming pared 4 bases from V and 2 bases from J, leaving 5 bases between. CDR3 length: 12 residues.

By share, this clone ranks as large. V and J are TRDV2 and TRDJ3; 9 nucleotides align to TRDD3. Germline CDR1 reads GEAIGNYY; CDR2 reads EKD. J was trimmed by 2 bases and V by 3 bases; bases with no gene match: 19. The CDR3 loop spans 22 amino acids. CDR3 nucleotides: TGTGCCTGTGACCACCATGACCTACTGGGGGACTACCGTCCCTGGGACACCCGACAGATGTTTTTC. Translating gives CACDHHDLLGDYRPWDTRQMFF.

On this clone: Given a far larger clone just one base away, this is likely a sequencing read error. The gene calls are TRDV2 and TRDJ3; TRDD3 agrees at 9 bases. The V gene's germline CDR1 is GEAIGNYY and CDR2 EKD. The CDR3 contains 20 residues. The CDR3 DNA follows: TGTGCCTGTGACACCGTGGGGATACGCAAAAACTCCCGGGACACCCGACAGATGTTTTTC. Encoded protein: CACDTVGIRKNSRDTRQMFF.

Concerning this clone: TCRdb's protein for this DNA is that of a much larger clone and differs from the translation at residue 5, likely a read error; the protein shown is the DNA translation. This chain joins TRDV2 and TRDJ1; no definite D call. V was shortened by 3 bases and J by 0 bases, with 19 bases between the two germline ends. Germline CDR1 is GEAIGNYY and CDR2 is EKD. The CDR3 loop spans 17 amino acids. In DNA, the CDR3 is TGTGCCTGTGACGCCCTATATACCTTGGGTTACACCGATAAACTCATCTTT. This translates into CACDALYTLGYTDKLIF.

The chain combines TRDV2 with TRDJ1, with 10 bases fitting TRDD3. Germline lookup yields CDR1 GEAIGNYY and CDR2 EKD. The CDR3 spans 18 residues. Trimming took 0 bases from V and 2 from J; bases not matched to a gene: 11. The CDR3 DNA reads as TGTGCCTGTGACACCGTGAGGGGGATACGTAAAAGTACCGATAAACTCATCTTT. The encoded protein is CACDTVRGIRKSTDKLIF.

In this sample, this clone is large. The V call is TRDV2, the J call TRDJ1; maybe TRDD3 (6 bases). Trimming removed 4 bases at V and 1 base at J, with 18 bases between. The CDR3 consists of 16 residues. Looked up from germline, CDR1 is GEAIGNYY and CDR2 is EKD. CDR3 DNA: TGTGCCTGTGAGCCCCTGGGGCCCAAACGCACCGATAAACTCATCTTT. This codes for CACEPLGPKRTDKLIF.

By proportion, this clone is medium-sized. This chain uses TRDV2 with TRDJ3, with 10 nucleotides matching TRDD3. CDR3 length: 18 amino acids. The J segment lost 0 bases and the V segment lost 3 bases, leaving 4 bases of the junction unmatched. The germline gives CDR1 GEAIGNYY, CDR2 EKD. The CDR3 nucleotides read TGTGCCTGTGACGTACTGGGGGATGGCTCCTGGGACACCCGACAGATGTTTTTC. This encodes CACDVLGDGSWDTRQMFF.

By proportion, this clone is medium-sized. This chain links TRDV2 with TRDJ1, with TRDD3 matching 8 bases. Germline CDR1 GEAIGNYY, CDR2 EKD. The CDR3 consists of 19 residues. V trimming: 3 bases; J trimming: 0 bases; junction bases outside the gene matches: 17. The CDR3 region is CACDPLLTGGPTDTDKLIF. CDR3 DNA: TGTGCCTGTGACCCACTCCTTACTGGGGGCCCCACGGACACCGATAAACTCATCTTT.

This clone rates as large. This rearrangement joins TRDV2 to TRDJ3, with TRDD3 matching 10 bases. The junction had 11 bases not matched to a gene; V was cut back by 0 bases and J by 1 base. CDR1 and CDR2 (germline): GEAIGNYY, EKD. The CDR3 is made up of 21 amino acids. This chain's CDR3 is CACDTTPTGGYASWDTRQMFF. In DNA, the CDR3 is TGTGCCTGTGACACCACCCCTACCGGGGGATACGCGTCCTGGGACACCCGACAGATGTTTTTC.

A few counts support this clone. At one end the junction does not follow the germline gene, possibly because of a read error. This CDR3 is also generated by other DNA sequences in the sample. This sequence joins TRDV2 and TRDJ1, with 10 bases aligning to TRDD3. Germline-derived CDR1 and CDR2 are GEAIGNYY and EKD. This CDR3 contains 20 residues. In nucleotides, the CDR3 is TGTGCCTGTGACACCTTGTGGGAGACTGGGGGATCGGGACCTACCGATAAGCTCATCTTT. This sequence encodes CACDTLWETGGSGPTDKLIF.

By sample fraction, this clone is medium-sized (0.01 to 0.1%). The V and J genes are TRDV2 and TRDJ3, with TRDD3 as a possible D gene (6 bases). The CDR3 has 19 residues. Looked up from germline, CDR1 is GEAIGNYY and CDR2 is EKD. Trimming took off 3 bases at V and 1 base at J, with 18 bases between the two ends. CDR3 nucleotides: TGTGCCTGTGACCCCGTACTGGGACAGCTATCCTGGGACACCCGACAGATGTTTTTC. This translates into CACDPVLGQLSWDTRQMFF.

This clone has only a few counts. A read error is the likely source, as a far larger clone sits one nucleotide away. This chain links TRDV2 with TRDJ1; possible D gene TRDD3, 5 bases. The CDR3 sequence is 15 residues long. In germline, CDR1 is GEAIGNYY, CDR2 EKD. In DNA, the CDR3 is TGTGCCTGTGGCACCGTTGGTTTCTCCGGGGGCAAACTCATCTTT. It specifies CACGTVGFSGGKLIF.

By share of the sample, this clone is large. This sample includes further DNA sequences coding for the same CDR3. The chain employs TRDV2 and TRDJ1; 8 nucleotides agree with TRDD3. This CDR3 contains 17 residues. Germline trimming cut 3 bases from V and 0 bases from J; bases unmatched to any gene: 11. The germline V gene has CDR1 GEAIGNYY and CDR2 EKD. The CDR3 protein is CACDPLTGGQYTDKLIF. The CDR3 DNA sequence: TGTGCCTGTGACCCTCTAACTGGGGGCCAGTACACCGATAAACTCATCTTT.

For this clone: Just one base apart from a much larger clone, this may be a read error. Other DNA sequences in the sample encode the same CDR3. The chain uses TRDV1 and TRDJ1; 12 bases agree with TRDD3. Germline V gene lookup returns CDR1 TSWWSYY and CDR2 QGS. The CDR3 length is 24 residues. CDR3 sequence (DNA): TGTGCCCTTGGGGAACTCGGGGGCCGGACTCTGGGGGATACGCCGATGAGGTACACCGATAAACTCATCTTT. This gives the protein CALGELGGRTLGDTPMRYTDKLIF.

This clone was detected a few times. A far larger clone is one nucleotide away, so this likely arose from a read error. The same CDR3 is also encoded by other DNA sequences in this sample. The chain uses TRDV2 and TRDJ1; 7 bases align to TRDD3. The CDR3 consists of 15 residues. Trimming removed 1 base from V and 5 bases from J; junction bases left unmatched: 9. Germline-derived CDR1 and CDR2 are GEAIGNYY and EKD. This chain's CDR3 is CACDTLGYRPDKLIF. CDR3 sequence (DNA): TGTGCCTGTGACACGTTGGGATACCGCCCTGATAAACTCATCTTT.

In regard to this clone: A read error likely explains this, since a far larger clone differs by one base. The J gene is TRDJ1, the V gene TRDV2; 10 nucleotides agree with TRDD3. This CDR3 comprises 13 residues. Germline CDR1 and CDR2: GEAIGNYY and EKD. The J segment lost 10 bases and the V segment lost 3 bases, leaving 7 bases of the junction unmatched. As DNA, the CDR3 is TGTGCCTGTGACCTACTGGGGGATTATATACTCATCTTT. Protein sequence: CACDLLGDYILIF.